This T cell receptor beta chain was sequenced in a study of T cell changes during pregnancy in multiple sclerosis. Generated by immunoSEQ multiplex PCR, the TCRdb table keeps only in-frame clones and is missing some. The sample consists of 45,000 to 50,000 clones, almost 95% of them appearing once. The CDR3 spans 15 residues. CDR1 and CDR2 from the germline V gene are LNHDA and SQIVND (reference sequence). Trimming removed 4 bases at V and 0 bases at J, with 12 bases between. This sample comprised peripheral blood, obtained in the third trimester of pregnancy. J is TRBJ1-1 and V is TRBV19; D is undetermined. The origin of this receptor is a female donor with multiple sclerosis, enrolled in a pregnancy study. The CDR3 sequence: CASSTQDTMNTEAFF. DNA for the CDR3: TGTGCCAGTAGTACTCAAGACACCATGAACACTGAAGCTTTCTTT.